Below are 30 T cell receptor beta chains sequenced from a single sample in a study of blood T cells in healthy people across ages. Combining a sample-barcoded 5' primer with a J-beta primer mix, a second PCR ran for 7 to 11 cycles. TCRdb processed the 5' RACE reads anew with MiXCR; each CDR3 protein has one entry. The data contain more than 800,000 distinct CDR3 sequences, 40% to 45% of them singletons. Specimen: blood. The receptors stem from a woman aged 55-69 years in good health.

The V call is TRBV15, the J call TRBJ2-1; 8 bases line up with TRBD2. Germline-derived CDR1 and CDR2 are LNHNV and YYDKDF (reference sequence). The CDR3 extends over 16 amino acids. Unmatched junction bases numbered 11, after V lost 5 bases and J lost 5 bases. The CDR3 DNA is TGTGCCACCAGCCGCGGAAGCGGGGGACTGAACAATGAGCAGTTCTTC. Protein: CATSRGSGGLNNEQFF.

The chain carries TRBV10-2 and TRBJ2-7; 8 bases map to TRBD2. Losses at the gene ends were 6 bases for V and 2 bases for J; bases not matched to a gene: 6. The CDR3 extends over 14 amino acids. Looked up from germline, CDR1 is WSHSY and CDR2 is SAAADI. In DNA, the CDR3 is TGCGCCAGCAGATACTTAGCGGGAACCTACGAGCAGTACTTC. Its protein is CASRYLAGTYEQYF.

The rearrangement joins TRBV7-2 to TRBJ2-4; 10 bases line up with TRBD2. The J call may not be correct, given that the DNA end is closer to TRBJ2-7. Looked up from germline, CDR1 is SGHTA and CDR2 is FQGNSA. The CDR3 is 15 residues long. The CDR3 DNA follows: TGTGCCAGCAGCACCGCTAGCGGGAGCGGGAACGAGCAGTACTTC. It specifies CASSTASGSGNEQYF.

The CDR3 sequence is CSARVRQGAKYEQYF. CDR3 nucleotides: TGCAGTGCTAGAGTCAGACAGGGGGCTAAGTACGAGCAGTACTTC. The rearrangement joins TRBV20-1 to TRBJ2-4, with TRBD1 matching over 10 bases. The end of the DNA aligns better with TRBJ2-7, so the J call may be wrong. This CDR3 region has 15 residues. Germline V gene lookup returns CDR1 DFQATT and CDR2 SNEGSKA (reference sequence).

The chain joins TRBV2 to TRBJ2-5, with TRBD2 matching over 11 bases. Germline V gene lookup returns CDR1 SNHLY and CDR2 FYNNEI. V shed 3 bases and J 4 bases; nucleotides not matched to a gene: 10. CDR3 length equals 17 residues. DNA for the CDR3: TGTGCCAGCAGTGACAGTTTTACTAGCGGGAGTCGAGAGACCCAGTACTTC. Protein product: CASSDSFTSGSRETQYF.

The CDR3 sequence is CASSPMFEQFF. CDR3 DNA: TGTGCCAGCAGCCCCATGTTCGAGCAGTTCTTC. This rearrangement joins TRBV28 to TRBJ2-1; D is undetermined. The germline V and J ends were trimmed by 6 bases and 10 bases, with 10 bases remaining between them. Germline values: CDR1 MDHEN, CDR2 SYDVKM. CDR3 size: 11 residues.

This clonotype was observed a few times. This chain connects TRBV20-1 to TRBJ1-6; perhaps TRBD1 as D (5 bases). V was pared by 6 bases and J by 6 bases, with 9 bases between. The CDR3 length is 12 residues. The germline V gene has CDR1 DFQATT and CDR2 SNEGSKA (reference sequence). The CDR3 spells CSATDSNSPLHF. The CDR3 bases are TGCAGTGCCACCGACAGTAATTCACCCCTCCACTTT.

This clonotype has only a few counts. The chain links TRBV24-1 to TRBJ2-2; D perhaps matches TRBD1 (5 bases). Trimming shortened V by 7 bases and J by 2 bases, and 10 bases separated the two germline ends. The CDR3 loop spans 14 amino acids. Germline V lookup: CDR1 KGHDR, CDR2 SFDVKD. The CDR3 spells CATRGEGNTGELFF. CDR3 coding DNA: TGTGCCACCAGAGGGGAAGGAAACACCGGGGAGCTGTTTTTT.

This clonotype was detected ten times or more. The chain recombines TRBV11-2 with TRBJ2-7; 9 bases line up with TRBD1. V lost 5 bases and J lost 3; bases outside the gene matches: 11. The CDR3 sequence is 16 residues long. CDR1 is SGHAT, CDR2 FQNNGV, per germline. The CDR3 region is CASSQRPGQGLYEQYF. In DNA, the CDR3 is TGTGCCAGCAGCCAACGCCCGGGACAGGGCCTCTACGAGCAGTACTTC.

This clonotype was seen only a few times. V gene TRBV6-5 combines with J gene TRBJ2-3; a weak D match, TRBD2 (6 bases). Germline V gene data show CDR1 as MNHEY and CDR2 as SVGAGI. V was clipped by 1 base and J by 5 bases, with 10 bases between them. This CDR3 comprises 14 residues. Written as DNA, the CDR3 is TGTGCCAGCAGTTACTTGGGGGGTAGAGATACGCAGTATTTT. This gives the protein CASSYLGGRDTQYF.

To note about this clonotype: The DNA is omitted, as the CDR3 cannot be located on it reliably, and the CDR3 follows TCRdb's listing. The V call is TRBV21-1, the J call TRBJ1-2; the table gives TRBD1 as D, unverified against the DNA. TRBV21-1 is a pseudogene locus. Including both end residues, the CDR3 is 16 amino acids long. The CDR3 loop reads CASSKSRPWGRGAYTF.

The chain combines TRBV30 with TRBJ2-1; tentatively, D is TRBD1 (5 bases). Trimming took off 2 bases at V and 11 bases at J, with 13 bases between the two ends. The germline CDR1 and CDR2 sequences are GTSNPN and SVGIG (reference sequence). The CDR3 consists of 12 residues. The DNA for the CDR3 is TGTGCCTGGAGTAAGGGGCCCTGGAAGCAGTTCTTC. Protein: CAWSKGPWKQFF.

The V call is TRBV4-1, the J call TRBJ2-4, with D perhaps being TRBD1 or TRBD2 (6 bases each). Germline V gene sequence: CDR1 MGHRA, CDR2 YSYEKL. V was clipped by 0 bases and J by 2 bases, with 11 bases between them. This CDR3 spans 16 amino acids. This CDR3 is CASSQESGGPKNIQYF. The CDR3, as DNA: TGCGCCAGCAGCCAAGAAAGTGGGGGGCCCAAAAACATTCAGTACTTC.

This clonotype was seen a few times. This chain uses TRBV20-1 with TRBJ2-1; perhaps TRBD2 as D (6 bases). V was shortened by 5 bases and J by 4 bases, with 18 bases between the two germline ends. Looked up from germline, CDR1 is DFQATT and CDR2 is SNEGSKA (reference sequence). The CDR3 loop spans 15 amino acids. The CDR3 bases are TGCAGTGCTTACCTGCCGGGACTGGGTTACAATGAGCAGTTCTTC. Translated, it gives CSAYLPGLGYNEQFF.

J is TRBJ2-7 and V is TRBV27, with 11 nucleotides matching TRBD2. The CDR3 loop spans 17 amino acids. Unmatched junction bases numbered 13, after V lost 5 bases and J lost 4 bases. Per germline, CDR1 MNHEY and CDR2 SMNVEV (reference sequence). This CDR3 reads CASSPTRLAGISYEQYF. CDR3 in DNA: TGTGCCAGCAGTCCAACCAGACTAGCGGGAATTTCTTACGAGCAGTACTTC.

The gene calls are TRBV20-1 and TRBJ2-2; D gene ambiguous. Trimming stripped 3 bases from V and 2 bases from J, with 4 bases between. Looked up from germline, CDR1 is DFQATT and CDR2 is SNEGSKA (reference sequence). The length of the CDR3 is 12 residues. This CDR3 is CSASHNTGELFF. CDR3 sequence (DNA): TGCAGTGCTAGTCACAACACCGGGGAGCTGTTTTTT.

This clonotype was observed a handful of times. The genes are TRBV15 and TRBJ2-7; 8 bases map to TRBD1. The CDR3 has 16 amino acids. Germline V gene sequence: CDR1 LNHNV, CDR2 YYDKDF (reference sequence). Unmatched junction bases numbered 9, after V lost 1 base and J lost 4 bases. The CDR3 DNA reads as TGTGCCACCAGCAGAGCCGCCGGGACAGGTTTATACGAGCAGTACTTC. Protein sequence: CATSRAAGTGLYEQYF.

The chain is built from TRBV2 and TRBJ2-1; 7 bases agree with TRBD2. Germline V gene lookup returns CDR1 SNHLY and CDR2 FYNNEI. The length of the CDR3 is 15 residues. The ends lost 6 bases at V and 2 bases at J; junction bases unmatched: 7. The CDR3 here is CASRRLAGTYNEQFF. DNA of the CDR3: TGTGCCAGCAGAAGACTAGCTGGGACCTACAATGAGCAGTTCTTC.

The chain recombines TRBV20-1 with TRBJ1-2; the match to TRBD1 covers 12 bases. CDR3 length: 14 residues. Trimming took 3 bases from V and 7 from J; bases not matched to a gene: 6. Germline V lookup: CDR1 DFQATT, CDR2 SNEGSKA (reference sequence). The DNA for the CDR3 is TGCAGTGCTAGTAAAGGGACAGGGGGCACTGGCTACACCTTC. Translated, it gives CSASKGTGGTGYTF.

The chain uses TRBV6-1 and TRBJ2-7; D is unclear. Trimming left V 8 bases short and J 4 bases short, with 15 bases between. The germline gives CDR1 MNHNS, CDR2 SASEGT. The CDR3 covers 13 residues. CDR3 sequence: CASSSRNSYEQYF. CDR3 nucleotide sequence: TGTGCCAGCTCCTCCCGGAACAGTTACGAGCAGTACTTC.

V is TRBV20-1 and J is TRBJ2-5; 9 nucleotides match TRBD1. Germline-derived CDR1 and CDR2 are DFQATT and SNEGSKA (reference sequence). The CDR3 is 17 residues long. With V trimmed by 0 bases and J by 4 bases, 12 bases remained unmatched. CDR3 DNA: TGCAGTGCTAGAGATCCCAAAACAGGGGGCGCCTTAGAGACCCAGTACTTC. Translating it yields CSARDPKTGGALETQYF.

This clonotype was counted at least ten times. One end of the junction is discordant with germline, which a read error may explain. The rearrangement links TRBV7-9 to TRBJ2-1, with TRBD2 matching over 11 bases. There are 15 residues in the CDR3. Germline CDR1 and CDR2: SEHNR and FQNEAQ (reference sequence). CDR3 residues: CASSIATSGVNEQFF. The CDR3, as DNA: TGTGCCAGCAGCATAGCGACTAGCGGGGTTAATGAGCAGTTCTTC.

A few counts support this clonotype. The junction differs from germline at one of its ends, possibly a read error. The chain links TRBV27 to TRBJ2-6, with D perhaps TRBD1 (5 bases). The CDR3 has 15 amino acids. Germline CDR1 MNHEY, CDR2 SMNVEV (reference sequence). CDR3 sequence reads: CASSPLNSGANVPTF. The CDR3 DNA reads as TGTGCCAGCAGTCCACTAAACTCTGGGGCCAACGTCCCGACTTTC.

This clonotype has a handful of counts. This rearrangement joins TRBV20-1 to TRBJ2-1; D not certain. This CDR3 is 13 amino acids long. CDR1 is DFQATT, CDR2 SNEGSKA, per germline (reference sequence). V shed 3 bases and J shed 4 bases, with 10 bases lying between them. The CDR3 sequence is CSASRSEYNEQFF. The CDR3 region has the DNA TGCAGTGCTAGTCGGTCGGAATACAATGAGCAGTTCTTC.

This clonotype was recorded once. The chain carries TRBV7-2 and TRBJ2-1; D is perhaps TRBD2 (6 bases). CDR3 length: 14 amino acids. The ends were cut back, 6 bases at V and 7 bases at J, with 16 bases in the middle. Germline V CDR1 and CDR2: SGHTA, FQGNSA. CDR3 protein: CASSLTRNANEQFF. Written as DNA, the CDR3 is TGTGCCAGCAGTTTGACTAGGAACGCGAATGAGCAGTTCTTC.

This chain links TRBV7-9 with TRBJ2-5; 14 positions match TRBD2. The CDR3 consists of 16 residues. Per germline, CDR1 SEHNR and CDR2 FQNEAQ (reference sequence). V lost 8 bases and J lost 4; bases outside the gene matches: 9. The CDR3 protein is CASGGLAGGPGETQYF. Here the CDR3 DNA reads TGTGCCAGCGGCGGACTAGCGGGGGGACCCGGAGAGACCCAGTACTTC.

CDR3 coding DNA: TGCGCCAGCAGCCCTTTTGCTGCGGGAGGTCGCTACGAGCAGTACTTC. As protein: CASSPFAAGGRYEQYF. The rearrangement uses TRBV4-1 and TRBJ2-5, with 8 bases identical to TRBD2. The J call may be faulty, since TRBJ2-7 better matches the DNA end. The germline CDR1 and CDR2 sequences are MGHRA and YSYEKL. The CDR3 length is 16 residues.

Ten or more counts support this clonotype. The chain joins TRBV20-1 to TRBJ1-2, with 9 bases that match TRBD1. V shed 6 bases, J shed 5 bases, and the junction held 10 bases outside the gene matches. This CDR3 spans 14 amino acids. CDR1 and CDR2 from the germline V gene are DFQATT and SNEGSKA (reference sequence). CDR3 nucleotide sequence: TGCAGTGCCGAAATACCGGGACAGGGATATGGCTACACCTTC. Its translation is CSAEIPGQGYGYTF.

The J gene is TRBJ2-2, the V gene TRBV5-1; D is possibly TRBD2 (5 bases). Germline V CDR1 and CDR2: SGHRS, YFSETQ. The CDR3 consists of 15 residues. The ends were cut back, 0 bases at V and 2 bases at J, with 8 bases in the middle. In DNA form, the CDR3 reads TGCGCCAGCAGCTTGGCGGGAATAAACACCGGGGAGCTGTTTTTT. This encodes CASSLAGINTGELFF. Full variable domain (outside the CDR3, taken from reference TRBV5-1 and TRBJ2-2): KAGVTQTPRYLIKTRGQQVTLSCSPISGHRSVSWYQQTPGQGLQFLFEYFSETQRNKGNFPGRFSGRQFSNSRSEMNVSTLELGDSALYLCASSLAGINTGELFFGEGSRLTVL.

This clonotype came up a few times. The rearrangement links TRBV7-2 to TRBJ1-2; D not certain. CDR3 length equals 14 residues. The ends were cut back, 4 bases at V and 0 bases at J, with 9 bases in the middle. Germline assignment: CDR1 SGHTA and CDR2 FQGNSA. CDR3 bases: TGTGCCAGCAGCTGGGAGGGCGCTAACTATGGCTACACCTTC. Translating gives CASSWEGANYGYTF.